This TCR beta chain was sequenced for a study of identical twins. Germline V gives CDR1 MNHEY, CDR2 SMNVEV (reference sequence). V lost 6 bases and J 0 bases, leaving 12 bases between the germline ends. The CDR3 spans 15 residues. One entry per CDR3 protein results from TCRdb running MiXCR on the 5' RACE reads. Among roughly 690,000 distinct CDR3 sequences, about 20% were seen once, and the ten largest hold roughly 4%. Of note for this clonotype: What it binds is unknown.

Regarding the study as a whole: Sharing of beta out-of-frame sequences by twins showed a weaker excess.

A further study also used this sample, focusing on T cells expressing NK-cell markers.

Material for sequencing was PBMCs. The clonotype originates from a woman between 18 and 29 years old in good health. The chain couples TRBV27 to TRBJ2-1; D is perhaps TRBD1 or TRBD2 (5 bases each). The CDR3 region is CASRFAGSSYNEQFF. CDR3 in DNA: TGTGCCAGCAGATTCGCAGGGAGCTCCTACAATGAGCAGTTCTTC.